Listed below are T cell receptor beta chains from one sample, sequenced in a study of blood T cells in healthy people across ages. TCRdb independently ran MiXCR on the 5' RACE reads; one entry per CDR3 protein. Found here are hundreds of thousands of distinct CDR3 sequences, roughly 31% of them singletons; the top ten hold around 16%. The sequencing input was blood. The origin of the receptors is a woman at least 80 years old in good health. The CDR3 runs from the conserved cysteine through the conserved F or W. Each record gives: clone size, V gene, D gene, J gene, CDR3 DNA, CDR3 protein. The D gene is left open where the match is weak. Expanded clones get a size class; other rows say once, few or many, or leave the size out.

clone_size: many
v_call: TRBV30
d_call: TRBD2
j_call: TRBJ2-7
cdr3_nt: TGTGCCTGGAGACTAGCGGGGGGACCCTACGAGCAGTACTTC
cdr3_aa: CAWRLAGGPYEQYF

clone_size: -
v_call: TRBV7-2
d_call: -
j_call: TRBJ2-5
cdr3_nt: TGTGCCAGCAGCTCCCAACAGGGTCGGGTGGAGACCCAGTACTTC
cdr3_aa: CASSSQQGRVETQYF

clone_size: -
v_call: TRBV7-9
d_call: -
j_call: TRBJ1-2
cdr3_nt: TGTGCCAGCAGCTTACTGGCGGTGCCTCGCAATGGCTACACCTTC
cdr3_aa: CASSLLAVPRNGYTF

clone_size: many
v_call: TRBV5-1
d_call: -
j_call: TRBJ2-5
cdr3_nt: TGCGCCAGCAACCTCCCCGGGGAAGAGACCCAGTACTTC
cdr3_aa: CASNLPGEETQYF

clone_size: -
v_call: TRBV20-1
d_call: -
j_call: TRBJ2-5
cdr3_nt: TGCAGTGCTAGAGCGTTAGCGGATAAATACGATGAGCAGTACTTC
cdr3_aa: CSARALADKYDEQYF

clone_size: once
v_call: TRBV20-1
d_call: TRBD2
j_call: TRBJ2-1
cdr3_nt: TGCAGTGCTAGACGAAGTCGGGACTACTATGAGCAGTTCTTC
cdr3_aa: CSARRSRDYYEQFF

clone_size: many
v_call: TRBV6-2/TRBV6-3
d_call: -
j_call: TRBJ2-7
cdr3_nt: TGTGCCAGCGGACACGACTCCTACGAGCAGTACTTC
cdr3_aa: CASGHDSYEQYF

clone_size: -
v_call: TRBV30
d_call: -
j_call: TRBJ1-1
cdr3_nt: TGTGCCTGGAGGGCTTCTACATTTACTGAAGCTTTCTTT
cdr3_aa: CAWRASTFTEAFF

clone_size: once
v_call: TRBV20-1
d_call: -
j_call: TRBJ1-1
cdr3_nt: TGCAGTGCTAGGCAGAGGGGGAACACTGAAGCTTTCTTT
cdr3_aa: CSARQRGNTEAFF

clone_size: many
v_call: TRBV30
d_call: -
j_call: TRBJ2-7
cdr3_nt: TGTGCCTGGATGAAGGGATTCTACGAGCAGTACTTC
cdr3_aa: CAWMKGFYEQYF

clone_size: many
v_call: TRBV9
d_call: -
j_call: TRBJ2-3
cdr3_nt: TGTGCCAGCAGCGTGACCCAGTCCACAGATACGCAGTATTTT
cdr3_aa: CASSVTQSTDTQYF

clone_size: many
v_call: TRBV18
d_call: TRBD2
j_call: TRBJ2-5
cdr3_nt: TGTGCCAGCTCAACCCGGGCTAGCGGTTATCAAGAGACCCAGTACTTC
cdr3_aa: CASSTRASGYQETQYF

clone_size: -
v_call: TRBV12-3/TRBV12-4
d_call: TRBD2
j_call: TRBJ2-4
cdr3_nt: TGTGCCAGCAGCCAGGGAGGGACCAAAAACATTCAGTACTTC
cdr3_aa: CASSQGGTKNIQYF

clone_size: many
v_call: TRBV5-5
d_call: -
j_call: TRBJ2-7
cdr3_nt: TGTGCCAGCAGCTTGCGGCCAGGGGCGACCTACGAGCAGTACTTC
cdr3_aa: CASSLRPGATYEQYF

clone_size: -
v_call: TRBV30
d_call: -
j_call: TRBJ2-7
cdr3_nt: TGTGCCTGGAGTGTACCGGTGACAGCTGAGCAGTACTTC
cdr3_aa: CAWSVPVTAEQYF

clone_size: few
v_call: TRBV28
d_call: TRBD2
j_call: TRBJ2-3
cdr3_nt: TGTGCCAGCAGTTCTCCCGTAGGGGCTAGCGGGGGGAGCACAGATACGCAGTATTTT
cdr3_aa: CASSSPVGASGGSTDTQYF

clone_size: many
v_call: TRBV13
d_call: -
j_call: TRBJ2-5
cdr3_nt: TGTGCCAGCACCTTCGGGTCCAGCGAGACCCAGTACTTC
cdr3_aa: CASTFGSSETQYF

clone_size: -
v_call: TRBV4-3
d_call: -
j_call: TRBJ2-7
cdr3_nt: TGCGCCAGCAGCCAAGGAAGGGGGAGGAATGAGCAGTACTTC
cdr3_aa: CASSQGRGRNEQYF

clone_size: many
v_call: TRBV27
d_call: TRBD1
j_call: TRBJ2-3
cdr3_nt: TGTGCCAGCAGTTACACGACAGGGGTGGCGGATACGCAGTATTTT
cdr3_aa: CASSYTTGVADTQYF

clone_size: -
v_call: TRBV7-9
d_call: -
j_call: TRBJ2-5
cdr3_nt: TGTGCCAGCAGCTTGATGCAAGAGACCCAGTACTTC
cdr3_aa: CASSLMQETQYF

clone_size: -
v_call: TRBV20-1
d_call: -
j_call: TRBJ2-3
cdr3_nt: TGCAGTGCTACACCCCTACAGGGGGGGGGCACAGATACGCAGTATTTT
cdr3_aa: CSATPLQGGGTDTQYF

clone_size: many
v_call: TRBV5-1
d_call: -
j_call: TRBJ1-1
cdr3_nt: TGCGCCAGCTTCCGGATGCCGGGCACTGAAGCTTTCTTT
cdr3_aa: CASFRMPGTEAFF

clone_size: many
v_call: TRBV7-6
d_call: -
j_call: TRBJ2-3
cdr3_nt: TGTGCCAGCAGCTTAGTAAACAGTCTCGGCACAGATACGCAGTATTTT
cdr3_aa: CASSLVNSLGTDTQYF

clone_size: few
v_call: TRBV4-1
d_call: TRBD1
j_call: TRBJ1-1
cdr3_nt: TGCGCCAGCAGCCGGAGACAGGGGGCGCGTGATGACACTGAAGCTTTCTTT
cdr3_aa: CASSRRQGARDDTEAFF

clone_size: many
v_call: TRBV6-5
d_call: -
j_call: TRBJ2-1
cdr3_nt: TGTGCCAGCAGTTACTCGGGCAGCTCCTACAATGAGCAGTTCTTC
cdr3_aa: CASSYSGSSYNEQFF

clone_size: many
v_call: TRBV5-1
d_call: -
j_call: TRBJ1-4
cdr3_nt: TGCGCCAGCAGCCGGACAGAACCAACTAATGAAAAACTGTTTTTT
cdr3_aa: CASSRTEPTNEKLFF

clone_size: many
v_call: TRBV5-1
d_call: TRBD1
j_call: TRBJ2-1
cdr3_nt: TGCGCCAGCAGCCTGCAGGGACAGGCCGACAATGAGCAGTTCTTC
cdr3_aa: CASSLQGQADNEQFF

clone_size: many
v_call: TRBV27
d_call: -
j_call: TRBJ2-3
cdr3_nt: TGTGCCAGCAGTCCCATGTCGGGTACGCAGTATTTT
cdr3_aa: CASSPMSGTQYF

clone_size: -
v_call: TRBV18
d_call: -
j_call: TRBJ1-1
cdr3_nt: TGTGCCAGCTCACCGCGGACGGTTAGCACTGAAGCTTTCTTT
cdr3_aa: CASSPRTVSTEAFF

clone_size: many
v_call: TRBV7-8
d_call: TRBD1
j_call: TRBJ1-1
cdr3_nt: TGTGCCAGCAGCTACAATACGGACAGGGGCACTGAAGCTTTCTTT
cdr3_aa: CASSYNTDRGTEAFF

clone_size: -
v_call: TRBV6-1
d_call: -
j_call: TRBJ1-2
cdr3_nt: TGTGCCAGCAAGACGAACTATGGCTACACCTTC
cdr3_aa: CASKTNYGYTF

clone_size: few
v_call: TRBV12-3/TRBV12-4
d_call: TRBD1
j_call: TRBJ1-1
cdr3_nt: TGTGCCAGCAGCGCCCCGACAGGGCGGACTGAAGCTTTCTTT
cdr3_aa: CASSAPTGRTEAFF

clone_size: -
v_call: TRBV5-1
d_call: -
j_call: TRBJ1-2
cdr3_nt: TGCGCCAGCAGCCCGGACGGGTGGAACTATGGCTACACCTTC
cdr3_aa: CASSPDGWNYGYTF

clone_size: -
v_call: TRBV5-4
d_call: TRBD2
j_call: TRBJ2-3
cdr3_nt: TGTGCCAACACCTTGGGGTGGGGGGGAGGCACAGATACGCAGTATTTT
cdr3_aa: CANTLGWGGGTDTQYF

clone_size: few
v_call: TRBV11-2
d_call: -
j_call: TRBJ2-7
cdr3_nt: TGTGCCAGCAGCATACAGGGGGGGAACTACGAGCAGTACTTC
cdr3_aa: CASSIQGGNYEQYF

clone_size: -
v_call: TRBV10-3
d_call: -
j_call: TRBJ2-6
cdr3_nt: TGTGCCATCAGTGACGCAGGGATCCCCTCTGGGGCCAACGTCCTGACTTTC
cdr3_aa: CAISDAGIPSGANVLTF

clone_size: few
v_call: TRBV3-1
d_call: -
j_call: TRBJ1-4
cdr3_nt: TGTGCCAGCAGCCAAGGGACAGCTCAAACTAATGAAAAACTGTTTTTT
cdr3_aa: CASSQGTAQTNEKLFF

clone_size: -
v_call: TRBV9
d_call: TRBD1
j_call: TRBJ1-5
cdr3_nt: TGTGCCAGCAGTCTAGGGGGCTCACTGCCCCAGCATTTT
cdr3_aa: CASSLGGSLPQHF

clone_size: -
v_call: TRBV10-3
d_call: TRBD1
j_call: TRBJ1-1
cdr3_nt: TGTGCCATCAGAGGGGGCATGGGACAGGGCAACACTGAAGCTTTCTTT
cdr3_aa: CAIRGGMGQGNTEAFF

clone_size: -
v_call: TRBV20-1
d_call: -
j_call: TRBJ1-1
cdr3_nt: TGCAGTGCTCCCTCGGACAGCTTTAACACTGAAGCTTTCTTT
cdr3_aa: CSAPSDSFNTEAFF

clone_size: once
v_call: TRBV13
d_call: -
j_call: TRBJ2-7
cdr3_nt: TGTGCCAGCACGGATCGGGGGTCCGTCGAGCAGTACTTC
cdr3_aa: CASTDRGSVEQYF

clone_size: many
v_call: TRBV5-1
d_call: -
j_call: TRBJ2-3
cdr3_nt: TGCGCCAGCAGCCGGAACAGGGCAACAGATACGCAGTATTTT
cdr3_aa: CASSRNRATDTQYF

clone_size: many
v_call: TRBV5-5
d_call: TRBD1
j_call: TRBJ2-5
cdr3_nt: TGTGCCAGCAGCGCCGGGACAGTCCAAGAGACCCAGTACTTC
cdr3_aa: CASSAGTVQETQYF

clone_size: many
v_call: TRBV2
d_call: -
j_call: TRBJ1-4
cdr3_nt: TGTGCCAGCAGATATCCGGGGGCAACTAATGAAAAACTGTTTTTT
cdr3_aa: CASRYPGATNEKLFF

clone_size: -
v_call: TRBV20-1
d_call: TRBD2
j_call: TRBJ2-1
cdr3_nt: TGCAGTGCTAGCGATAGCGGGGACGTCATCAATGAGCAGTTCTTC
cdr3_aa: CSASDSGDVINEQFF

clone_size: -
v_call: TRBV3-1
d_call: -
j_call: TRBJ2-1
cdr3_nt: TGTGCCAGCAGAGTAGGGCCTCTTTCGACTAATGAGCAGTTCTTC
cdr3_aa: CASRVGPLSTNEQFF